These T cell receptor beta chains were read from a single sample in a study of shared clonotypes between healthy human individuals. Sequenced by immunoSEQ multiplex PCR; TCRdb stores in-frame clones only, minus some. The data hold 500,000 to 550,000 clones, with approximately 95% observed a single time. The sequenced sample was naive CD4+ T cells sorted from blood. These receptors originate from a woman aged 30 to 39 in good health. Each CDR3 is given with its conserved first and last residue. The order of the fields is clone size, D gene, J gene, V gene, CDR3 protein, CDR3 DNA. A D gene is named only where the DNA matches it firmly. The size entry is marked missing in some rows and otherwise reads once, few, many or a size class.

clone_size: NA; d_call: NA; j_call: TRBJ2-1; v_call: TRBV2; cdr3_aa: CASSETLHRGNEQFF; cdr3_nt: TGTGCCAGCAGTGAAACACTCCACCGCGGCAATGAGCAGTTCTTC
clone_size: NA; d_call: NA; j_call: TRBJ2-1; v_call: TRBV5-6; cdr3_aa: CASSQRQGGYNEQFF; cdr3_nt: TGTGCCAGCAGTCAACGACAGGGAGGTTACAATGAGCAGTTCTTC
clone_size: NA; d_call: TRBD2; j_call: TRBJ2-2; v_call: TRBV18; cdr3_aa: CASSPSDIGGGTGELFF; cdr3_nt: TGTGCCAGCTCACCGTCGGACATCGGCGGGGGCACCGGGGAGCTGTTTTTT
clone_size: NA; d_call: NA; j_call: TRBJ2-2; v_call: TRBV29-1; cdr3_aa: CSVAPALRGGELFF; cdr3_nt: TGCAGCGTTGCTCCGGCCCTACGGGGCGGGGAGCTGTTTTTT
clone_size: NA; d_call: NA; j_call: TRBJ1-3; v_call: TRBV19; cdr3_aa: CASSRIGDAGTGNTIYF; cdr3_nt: TGTGCCAGTAGTCGTATAGGGGATGCGGGTACTGGAAACACCATATATTTT
clone_size: NA; d_call: NA; j_call: TRBJ1-1; v_call: TRBV4-1; cdr3_aa: CASSPLISGQGYENTEAFF; cdr3_nt: TGCGCCAGCAGCCCCCTTATAAGTGGCCAGGGGTACGAGAACACTGAAGCTTTCTTT
clone_size: NA; d_call: TRBD1; j_call: TRBJ1-6; v_call: TRBV28; cdr3_aa: CASSMDRGSQNSPLHF; cdr3_nt: TGTGCCAGCAGTATGGACAGGGGAAGTCAGAATTCACCCCTCCACTTT
clone_size: NA; d_call: TRBD1; j_call: TRBJ2-5; v_call: TRBV6-1; cdr3_aa: CASSDGDREETQYF; cdr3_nt: TGTGCCAGCAGTGACGGCGACAGGGAAGAGACCCAGTACTTC
clone_size: NA; d_call: NA; j_call: TRBJ1-1; v_call: TRBV5-6; cdr3_aa: CASSLEGGREDTEAFF; cdr3_nt: TGTGCCAGCAGCTTGGAGGGGGGCAGGGAGGACACTGAAGCTTTCTTT
clone_size: NA; d_call: NA; j_call: TRBJ2-3; v_call: TRBV5-1; cdr3_aa: CASSLRGPTSTDTQYF; cdr3_nt: TGCGCCAGCAGCTTGCGGGGCCCGACTAGCACAGATACGCAGTATTTT
clone_size: NA; d_call: TRBD1; j_call: TRBJ1-1; v_call: TRBV7-8; cdr3_aa: CASSKGQGNTEAFF; cdr3_nt: TGTGCCAGCAGCAAAGGACAGGGGAACACTGAAGCTTTCTTT
clone_size: NA; d_call: TRBD2; j_call: TRBJ2-5; v_call: TRBV5-1; cdr3_aa: CASSIGRGEETQYF; cdr3_nt: TGCGCCAGCAGCATCGGGAGGGGCGAGGAGACCCAGTACTTC
clone_size: NA; d_call: NA; j_call: TRBJ2-7; v_call: TRBV20-1; cdr3_aa: CSARRPPEQYF; cdr3_nt: TGCAGTGCTAGAAGGCCCCCCGAGCAGTACTTC
clone_size: few; d_call: NA; j_call: TRBJ1-5; v_call: TRBV19; cdr3_aa: CASSIPGAGNQPQHF; cdr3_nt: TGTGCCAGTAGTATCCCAGGAGCGGGCAATCAGCCCCAGCATTTT
clone_size: once; d_call: NA; j_call: TRBJ2-7; v_call: TRBV28; cdr3_aa: CASSRQVSYEQYF; cdr3_nt: TGTGCCAGCAGTCGACAGGTCTCCTACGAGCAGTACTTC
clone_size: NA; d_call: NA; j_call: TRBJ1-1; v_call: TRBV2; cdr3_aa: CASSDMEPGVGTEAFF; cdr3_nt: TGTGCCAGCAGTGATATGGAGCCAGGGGTCGGCACTGAAGCTTTCTTT
clone_size: NA; d_call: NA; j_call: TRBJ2-5; v_call: TRBV10-3; cdr3_aa: CAISEGGTMETQYF; cdr3_nt: TGTGCCATCAGTGAGGGCGGGACAATGGAGACCCAGTACTTC
clone_size: NA; d_call: TRBD1; j_call: TRBJ1-2; v_call: TRBV19; cdr3_aa: CASSMTGQGPYGYTF; cdr3_nt: TGTGCCAGTAGTATGACGGGACAGGGGCCCTATGGCTACACCTTC
clone_size: NA; d_call: NA; j_call: TRBJ2-1; v_call: TRBV28; cdr3_aa: CASKVDSNEQFF; cdr3_nt: TGTGCCAGCAAAGTGGACTCCAATGAGCAGTTCTTC
clone_size: once; d_call: NA; j_call: TRBJ2-7; v_call: TRBV7-9; cdr3_aa: CASSPDNEQYF; cdr3_nt: TGTGCCAGCAGCCCGGATAACGAGCAGTACTTC
clone_size: NA; d_call: TRBD1; j_call: TRBJ2-1; v_call: TRBV6-1; cdr3_aa: CASREGQGAFYEQFF; cdr3_nt: TGTGCCAGCAGGGAGGGACAGGGGGCATTTTATGAGCAGTTCTTC
clone_size: NA; d_call: TRBD2; j_call: TRBJ2-1; v_call: TRBV30; cdr3_aa: CAWSPLSGGEEFF; cdr3_nt: TGTGCCTGGAGCCCGTTATCGGGGGGAGAGGAGTTCTTC
clone_size: once; d_call: NA; j_call: TRBJ2-5; v_call: TRBV5-1; cdr3_aa: CASSLVALEETQYF; cdr3_nt: TGCGCCAGCAGCTTGGTGGCGTTAGAAGAGACCCAGTACTTC
clone_size: NA; d_call: TRBD1; j_call: TRBJ2-5; v_call: TRBV5-4; cdr3_aa: CASKRQGAGETQYF; cdr3_nt: TGTGCCAGCAAGAGACAGGGGGCGGGAGAGACCCAGTACTTC
clone_size: NA; d_call: TRBD2; j_call: TRBJ2-5; v_call: TRBV27; cdr3_aa: CASSSLLLAGTFEVATQYF; cdr3_nt: TGTGCCAGCAGTTCCCTCTTGCTAGCGGGAACCTTTGAGGTGGCGACCCAGTACTTC
clone_size: NA; d_call: NA; j_call: TRBJ2-7; v_call: TRBV25-1; cdr3_aa: CASSVGISYEQYF; cdr3_nt: TGTGCCAGCAGTGTAGGCATATCCTACGAGCAGTACTTC